These 20 T cell receptor beta chains originate from one sample sequenced in a study of blood T cell repertoires in COVID-19. This table comes from immunoSEQ multiplex PCR, and its TCRdb copy is limited to in-frame clones, with some not included. The sample includes about 210,000 clones, 90% to 95% of them seen just once. Specimen: peripheral blood. The receptors derive from a man younger than 45 with acute or convalescent COVID-19.

This chain links TRBV18 with TRBJ1-5; weak D call: TRBD1 (5 bases). The CDR3 spans 13 residues. Germline CDR1 reads KGHSH; CDR2 reads LQKENI. V lost 5 bases, J lost 2 bases, and 7 bases lay in between. Here the CDR3 reads CASSGAGNQPQHF. The DNA of the CDR3 is TGTGCCAGCTCAGGGGCCGGCAATCAGCCCCAGCATTTT.

This chain connects TRBV30 to TRBJ2-7; TRBD1 matches 8 bases. This CDR3 comprises 13 residues. The germline V gene encodes CDR1 GTSNPN and CDR2 SVGIG (reference sequence). V was clipped by 2 bases and J by 6 bases; unmatched bases: 6. CDR3 sequence: CAWSTQGATEQYF. CDR3 nucleotide sequence: TGTGCCTGGAGTACCCAGGGGGCGACCGAGCAGTACTTC.

V gene TRBV6-5 combines with J gene TRBJ2-1, with a weak D call TRBD2 (6 bases). V lost 4 bases, J lost 3 bases, and 13 bases lay in between. The CDR3 length is 15 residues. CDR1 and CDR2 (germline): MNHEY, SVGAGI. CDR3 amino acids: CASSSLARIYNEQFF. In DNA form, the CDR3 reads TGTGCCAGCAGTTCCCTAGCGCGAATCTACAATGAGCAGTTCTTC.

The chain is built from TRBV9 and TRBJ2-2, with no clear D. The V end lost 0 bases, the J end lost 7 bases, and 4 bases lay between the germline ends. The CDR3 loop spans 12 amino acids. Germline lookup yields CDR1 SGDLS and CDR2 YYNGEE. The CDR3 loop reads CASSVDGGELFF. As DNA, the CDR3 is TGTGCCAGCAGCGTAGACGGCGGGGAGCTGTTTTTT.

The chain employs TRBV6-5 and TRBJ1-2; TRBD1 matches at 11 bases. Germline V gene sequence: CDR1 MNHEY, CDR2 SVGAGI. The V segment lost 7 bases and the J segment 7 bases; nucleotides outside the gene matches: 8. CDR3 length: 14 amino acids. The CDR3 nucleotides are TGTGCCAGCATCCTGGACAGGGGGCGTATTGGCTACACCTTC. Translating gives CASILDRGRIGYTF.

This rearrangement joins TRBV7-8 to TRBJ2-7; 11 bases map to TRBD2. The CDR3 has 17 residues. Germline assignment: CDR1 SGHVS and CDR2 FQNEAQ. The V segment lost 5 bases and the J segment 3 bases; nucleotides outside the gene matches: 12. Written as DNA, the CDR3 is TGTGCCAGCAGCCTGAACGGGAGACTAGCGGGAATCTACGAGCAGTACTTC. Its protein product is CASSLNGRLAGIYEQYF.

The chain joins TRBV28 to TRBJ2-7, with 7 nucleotides matching TRBD1. The length of the CDR3 is 14 residues. Germline V gene sequence: CDR1 MDHEN, CDR2 SYDVKM. Trimming took 6 bases from V and 2 from J; bases not matched to a gene: 7. The DNA for the CDR3 is TGTGCCAGCAGCTTAAGACAGGGAGCCTACGAGCAGTACTTC. Translated: CASSLRQGAYEQYF.

V usage is TRBV5-5 and J usage is TRBJ2-7; unclear D gene. The CDR3 totals 12 residues. From germline, CDR1 is SGHKS and CDR2 YYEKEE (reference sequence). Trimming took 4 bases from V and 9 from J, leaving 14 bases between them. The CDR3 bases are TGTGCCAGCAGCCCTAACAGTTTGTGGCAGTACTTC. Translating it yields CASSPNSLWQYF.

J is TRBJ2-1 and V is TRBV7-2; TRBD1 matches 7 bases. Looked up from germline, CDR1 is SGHTA and CDR2 is FQGNSA. The CDR3 runs to 13 residues. With 2 bases clipped from V and 6 bases from J, the junction kept 1 base outside the gene matches. This CDR3 reads CASSLNRGNEQFF. The CDR3, as DNA: TGTGCCAGCAGCTTAAACAGGGGCAATGAGCAGTTCTTC.

This clone was observed once. The rearrangement uses TRBV2 and TRBJ1-2; 8 positions match TRBD1. The germline V gene encodes CDR1 SNHLY and CDR2 FYNNEI. The V and J ends lost 4 bases and 4 bases, in that order; junction bases with no gene match: 20. The CDR3 extends over 19 amino acids. The CDR3 nucleotides are TGTGCCAGCAGTGGCAGAACCCGACAGGGGTTACACACTTCCTATGGCTACACCTTC. Amino acid sequence: CASSGRTRQGLHTSYGYTF.

The rearrangement uses TRBV6-5 and TRBJ1-2; possible D gene TRBD1, 5 bases. This CDR3 has 15 residues. Trimming stripped 0 bases from V and 4 bases from J, with 12 bases between. Looked up from germline, CDR1 is MNHEY and CDR2 is SVGAGI. The CDR3 loop is CASSYSGGGLYGYTF. DNA of the CDR3: TGTGCCAGCAGTTACTCGGGGGGAGGACTCTATGGCTACACCTTC.

In nucleotides, the CDR3 is TGTGCCAGCAGCTTGAGGGGGCGCGGCAATCAGCCCCAGCATTTT. This codes for CASSLRGRGNQPQHF. This chain uses TRBV5-6 with TRBJ1-5; 7 bases are shared with TRBD1. The germline V gene has CDR1 SGHDT and CDR2 YYEEEE. The V and J ends lost 1 base and 2 bases, in that order; junction bases with no gene match: 3. This CDR3 is built from 15 residues.

V usage is TRBV2 and J usage is TRBJ1-5, with D possibly TRBD1 on 5 matching bases. The CDR3 has 14 residues. The germline V and J ends were trimmed by 7 bases and 1 base, with 11 bases remaining between them. The V gene's germline CDR1 is SNHLY and CDR2 FYNNEI. The CDR3 nucleotides read TGTGCCAGCAAGGGGTATGGGAGCAATCAGCCCCAGCATTTT. It yields the protein CASKGYGSNQPQHF.

This clone has just one count. The gene calls are TRBV5-6 and TRBJ2-2; 10 nucleotides agree with TRBD2. V lost 2 bases and J lost 0; bases outside the gene matches: 7. The CDR3 spans 18 residues. Germline V CDR1 and CDR2: SGHDT, YYEEEE. CDR3 nucleotides: TGTGCCAGCAGCTTCAGGGCTAGCGGGAGTTCGAACACCGGGGAGCTGTTTTTT. Translation gives CASSFRASGSSNTGELFF.

The rearrangement links TRBV6-5 to TRBJ2-1; TRBD1 matches 10 bases. Germline assignment: CDR1 MNHEY and CDR2 SVGAGI. CDR3 size: 15 residues. The ends lost 6 bases at V and 2 bases at J; junction bases unmatched: 4. The CDR3 coding sequence is TGTGCCAGCAGGAGGACAGGGGGAACCTACAATGAGCAGTTCTTC. Amino acid sequence: CASRRTGGTYNEQFF.

This chain connects TRBV28 to TRBJ2-7, with D hard to call. V was pared by 3 bases and J by 5 bases, with 5 bases between. The V gene's germline CDR1 is MDHEN and CDR2 SYDVKM. The CDR3 covers 11 residues. Here the CDR3 reads CASSLFNEQYF. Here the CDR3 DNA reads TGTGCCAGCAGTTTGTTTAACGAGCAGTACTTC.

The genes are TRBV11-2 and TRBJ1-1; D gene uncertain. V lost 1 base and J lost 7, with 13 bases in between. Germline CDR1 reads SGHAT; CDR2 reads FQNNGV. The CDR3 is 14 amino acids. CDR3: CASSLARRSGEAFF. The DNA for the CDR3 is TGTGCCAGCAGCTTAGCCCGACGATCAGGTGAAGCTTTCTTT.

The V gene is TRBV6-5, the J gene TRBJ2-1; D is undetermined. V lost 2 bases and J 4 bases, leaving 15 bases between the germline ends. This CDR3 has 16 residues. The germline gives CDR1 MNHEY, CDR2 SVGAGI. CDR3 in amino acids: CASSYKRPGGYNEQFF. The CDR3 bases are TGTGCCAGCAGTTACAAGCGCCCGGGTGGATACAATGAGCAGTTCTTC.

This chain joins TRBV28 and TRBJ2-7; D unresolved. V was cut by 7 bases and J by 2 bases, with 15 bases left in between. The CDR3 length is 14 residues. Germline V gene data show CDR1 as MDHEN and CDR2 as SYDVKM. The CDR3 loop is CASTSSLETYEQYF. CDR3 sequence (DNA): TGTGCCAGCACAAGCTCTCTAGAAACCTACGAGCAGTACTTC.

This chain joins TRBV28 and TRBJ1-2; D is possibly TRBD1 (6 bases). Trimming took 5 bases from V and 4 from J, leaving 17 bases between them. CDR1 is MDHEN, CDR2 SYDVKM, per germline. The CDR3 runs 15 residues. The CDR3 region is CASSTQPQGSYGYTF. The CDR3 nucleotides read TGTGCCAGCAGTACCCAGCCGCAGGGGTCCTATGGCTACACCTTC.